This T cell receptor beta chain was recorded in a study of blood T cell repertoires in COVID-19. Study-wide background: COVID-19 samples from acute and convalescent phases originated in the United States, Italy and Spain. PBMCs, B-cell-depleted T cells, or T cells provided the cDNA or gDNA that made up the material.

Generated by immunoSEQ multiplex PCR, the TCRdb table keeps only in-frame clones and is missing some. The data show about 270,000 clones, with around 86% seen just once and over 2% held by the top ten. Looked up from germline, CDR1 is MGHDK and CDR2 is SYGVNS. V lost 3 bases, J lost 5 bases, and 21 bases lay in between. This CDR3 comprises 17 residues. The TCR was taken from a woman in her late teens or twenties who had recovered from COVID-19. The J gene is TRBJ2-3, the V gene TRBV25-1; D possibly corresponds to TRBD2 (5 bases). What was sequenced was PBMCs or T cells enriched from blood (not recorded which). The CDR3 is CASSEEGLGLLGDTQYF. In DNA, the CDR3 is TGTGCCAGCAGTGAGGAAGGACTGGGCCTTTTGGGAGATACGCAGTATTTT.